This T cell receptor (beta chain) was observed in a study of beta chain features in type 1 diabetes. The ends were cut back, 0 bases at V and 10 bases at J, with 4 bases in the middle. Germline V lookup: CDR1 LNHDA, CDR2 SQIVND (reference sequence). CDR3 size: 11 residues. General study findings and limits: The study left unresolved whether HLA type influences TCRB rearrangement. The VDJ junctions of type 1 diabetes patients carried fewer insertions and more deletions. Within patients, naive, central memory and Treg TCRB repertoires seemed more similar than within healthy donors.

This clone was recorded a few times. The antigen is undetermined. The study reverse transcribed the entire isolated RNA, so it sequenced expressed TCRB transcripts. Naive, central memory and regulatory T cell samples came to a mean of roughly 4 million reads. Produced via immunoSEQ multiplex PCR; TCRdb's table is partial and in-frame only. The sample holds some 360,000 clones, 15% to 20% seen once. The specimen was naive CD4+ T cells from blood. The chain couples TRBV19 to TRBJ2-1; D unresolved. The receptor was isolated from a woman between 18 and 29 years old in good health. CDR3 protein: CASSIDVEQFF. The CDR3 coding sequence is TGTGCCAGTAGTATAGACGTGGAGCAGTTCTTC.